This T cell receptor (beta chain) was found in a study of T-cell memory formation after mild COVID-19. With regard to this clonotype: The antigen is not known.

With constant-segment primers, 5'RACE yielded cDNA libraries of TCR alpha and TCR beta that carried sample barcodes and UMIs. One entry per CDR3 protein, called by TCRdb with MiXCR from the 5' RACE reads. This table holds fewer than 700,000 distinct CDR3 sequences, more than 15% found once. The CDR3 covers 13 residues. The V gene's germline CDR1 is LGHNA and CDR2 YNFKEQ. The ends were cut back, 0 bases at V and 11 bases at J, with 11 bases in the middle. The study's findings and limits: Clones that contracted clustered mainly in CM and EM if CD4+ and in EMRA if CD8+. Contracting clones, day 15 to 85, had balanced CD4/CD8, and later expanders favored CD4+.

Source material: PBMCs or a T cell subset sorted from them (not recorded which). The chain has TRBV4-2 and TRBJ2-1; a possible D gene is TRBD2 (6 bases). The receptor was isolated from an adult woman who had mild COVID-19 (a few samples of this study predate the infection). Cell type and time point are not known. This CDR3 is CASSQEGTPKQFF. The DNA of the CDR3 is TGTGCCAGCAGCCAAGAAGGGACTCCGAAGCAGTTCTTC.